Following are 25 T cell receptor beta chains from one sample sequenced in a study of T cell clones after liver transplantation. Assay: immunoSEQ multiplex PCR; the TCRdb copy retains only in-frame clones and omits some. The table shows some 120,000 clones, with about nine tenths occurring only once. Sequencing used CD4+ T cells from blood, obtained 12 months after liver transplant. Receptor source: a human patient who received a liver transplant. Some T cells here may be from the graft donor.

The J gene is TRBJ2-2, the V gene TRBV29-1, with 8 bases identical to TRBD1. The CDR3 loop spans 14 amino acids. From germline, CDR1 is SQVTM and CDR2 ANQGSEA. With V trimmed by 7 bases and J by 0 bases, 4 bases remained unmatched. The CDR3 reads CSAQDRANTGELFF. The CDR3 DNA reads TGCAGCGCCCAGGACAGGGCGAACACCGGGGAGCTGTTTTTT.

The V gene is TRBV27, the J gene TRBJ2-1, with TRBD2 identical over 14 bases. CDR1 and CDR2 (germline): MNHEY, SMNVEV (reference sequence). After removal of 4 bases from V and 5 bases from J, the junction contained 7 bases not matched to a gene. This CDR3 is 17 amino acids long. For the CDR3, the DNA is TGTGCCAGCAGTTCCCGGACTAGCGGGAGGCGAAACAATGAGCAGTTCTTC. It codes for CASSSRTSGRRNNEQFF.

The chain is built from TRBV7-6 and TRBJ1-2; tentatively, D is TRBD1 (5 bases). Germline V gene data show CDR1 as SGHVS and CDR2 as FNYEAQ. This CDR3 has 11 amino acids. Trimming took 5 bases from V and 8 from J, leaving 9 bases between them. The chain's CDR3 is CASSPGSGYTF. In DNA form, the CDR3 reads TGTGCCAGCAGCCCAGGGAGCGGCTACACCTTC.

The chain couples TRBV28 to TRBJ1-3; tentatively, D is TRBD1 (5 bases). V was shortened by 10 bases and J by 0 bases, with 13 bases between the two germline ends. Germline assignment: CDR1 MDHEN and CDR2 SYDVKM. This CDR3 has 14 residues. The CDR3 DNA is TGTGCCACCGGAGACAGCTACTCTGGAAACACCATATATTTT. This codes for CATGDSYSGNTIYF.

Written as DNA, the CDR3 is TGTGCCAGCAGCTCCTCCCGGGGGAGCACAGATACGCAGTATTTT. Encoded protein: CASSSSRGSTDTQYF. The chain couples TRBV7-8 to TRBJ2-3; the D gene is possibly TRBD2 (6 bases). Trimming stripped 4 bases from V and 0 bases from J, with 11 bases between. The germline V gene encodes CDR1 SGHVS and CDR2 FQNEAQ. The CDR3 is made up of 15 amino acids.

This chain joins TRBV6-5 and TRBJ1-5, with D uncertain. The germline CDR1 and CDR2 sequences are MNHEY and SVGAGI. This CDR3 contains 13 residues. The ends were cut back, 6 bases at V and 0 bases at J, with 6 bases in the middle. This CDR3 is CASRVFSNQPQHF. The CDR3 DNA reads as TGTGCCAGCAGGGTTTTTAGCAATCAGCCCCAGCATTTT.

The chain has TRBV7-3 and TRBJ1-4; the D gene is possibly TRBD1 (6 bases). Trimming removed 4 bases at V and 0 bases at J, with 24 bases between. Germline V gene sequence: CDR1 SGHTA, CDR2 FQGTGA. CDR3 size: 20 residues. CDR3 DNA: TGTGCCAGCAGCTGCGGTCTGGGGGCAGGTAAAGTTGCAACTAATGAAAAACTGTTTTTT. Translation: CASSCGLGAGKVATNEKLFF. Full variable domain (remainder filled in from reference TRBV7-3 and TRBJ1-4): GAGVSQTPSNKVTEKGKYVELRCDPISGHTALYWYRQSLGQGPEFLIYFQGTGAADDSGLPNDRFFAVRPEGSVSTLKIQRTERGDSAVYLCASSCGLGAGKVATNEKLFFGSGTQLSVL.

This chain joins TRBV7-8 and TRBJ2-7, with TRBD1 as a possible D gene (6 bases). From germline, CDR1 is SGHVS and CDR2 FQNEAQ. The CDR3 is 17 amino acids. Trimming took off 1 base at V and 4 bases at J, with 20 bases between the two ends. The CDR3 spells CASSLGGRTGHLYEQYF. CDR3 nucleotides: TGTGCCAGCAGCTTAGGCGGTCGAACAGGGCACCTTTACGAGCAGTACTTC.

The gene calls are TRBV5-1 and TRBJ2-3, with D possibly matching TRBD2 (6 bases). The CDR3 consists of 17 residues. V lost 6 bases, J lost 1 base, and 21 bases lay in between. The germline V gene encodes CDR1 SGHRS and CDR2 YFSETQ. The CDR3: CASTGVGGGVGTDTQYF. CDR3 coding DNA: TGCGCCAGCACCGGGGTCGGGGGAGGCGTGGGCACAGATACGCAGTATTTT.

This chain links TRBV29-1 with TRBJ1-4; TRBD1 matches 7 bases. With V trimmed by 7 bases and J by 4 bases, 6 bases remained unmatched. Germline V lookup: CDR1 SQVTM, CDR2 ANQGSEA. The CDR3 sequence is 13 residues long. The CDR3: CSATGTVNEKLFF. Here the CDR3 DNA reads TGCAGCGCAACCGGGACAGTTAATGAAAAACTGTTTTTT.

The chain couples TRBV14 to TRBJ2-3, with D possibly being TRBD2 (6 bases). Trimming took off 4 bases at V and 0 bases at J, with 11 bases between the two ends. This CDR3 has 15 amino acids. The germline gives CDR1 SGHDN, CDR2 FVKESK. The CDR3 is CASSRSAGSTDTQYF. CDR3 DNA sequence: TGTGCCAGCAGCCGGTCAGCGGGTAGCACAGATACGCAGTATTTT. The entire variable domain, with the rest obtained from reference TRBV14 and TRBJ2-3, is as follows: EAGVTQFPSHSVIEKGQTVTLRCDPISGHDNLYWYRRVMGKEIKFLLHFVKESKQDESGMPNNRFLAERTGGTYSTLKVQPAELEDSGVYFCASSRSAGSTDTQYFGPGTRLTVL.

The chain carries TRBV5-6 and TRBJ1-6, with D hard to call. V was trimmed by 3 bases and J by 0 bases, leaving 10 bases between them. The CDR3 is 16 residues long. Germline CDR1 reads SGHDT; CDR2 reads YYEEEE. CDR3 loop: CASSSDRGSYNSPLHF. CDR3 sequence (DNA): TGTGCCAGCAGCTCAGACCGGGGCTCCTATAATTCACCCCTCCACTTT.

This rearrangement joins TRBV5-1 to TRBJ2-5, with 7 nucleotides matching TRBD2. Germline assignment: CDR1 SGHRS and CDR2 YFSETQ. Trimming at V came to 2 bases and at J to 2 bases, leaving 9 bases not matched to a gene. The CDR3 covers 16 residues. Here the CDR3 reads CASSFGAGLGQETQYF. The CDR3 DNA follows: TGCGCCAGCAGCTTTGGAGCGGGACTGGGTCAAGAGACCCAGTACTTC.

The rearrangement uses TRBV5-1 and TRBJ2-1, with D hard to call. Between the trimmed V and J ends, which lost 9 bases and 0 bases, there was a span of 16 bases. Per the germline V gene, CDR1 is SGHRS and CDR2 is YFSETQ. The CDR3 sequence is 15 residues long. This CDR3 reads CATKPDPSSYNEQFF. The CDR3 nucleotides are TGCGCCACCAAGCCAGACCCGAGCTCCTACAATGAGCAGTTCTTC.

The chain employs TRBV27 and TRBJ1-1; a possible D gene is TRBD1 (6 bases). Germline CDR1 MNHEY, CDR2 SMNVEV (reference sequence). Trimming took off 4 bases at V and 6 bases at J, with 18 bases between the two ends. The CDR3 extends over 15 amino acids. CDR3 in DNA: TGTGCCAGCAGTTCCCTAGGGGGGGGCACCTCTGAAGCTTTCTTT. It translates to CASSSLGGGTSEAFF.

The chain combines TRBV6-1 with TRBJ2-3; TRBD2 aligns across 11 bases. V shed 6 bases and J 7 bases; nucleotides not matched to a gene: 6. Germline V lookup: CDR1 MNHNS, CDR2 SASEGT. This CDR3 is built from 14 residues. CDR3 sequence reads: CASRLAGAPNTQYF. The DNA for the CDR3 is TGTGCCAGCAGACTAGCGGGAGCTCCGAATACGCAGTATTTT.

This rearrangement joins TRBV28 to TRBJ2-2; maybe TRBD1 (6 bases). The germline gives CDR1 MDHEN, CDR2 SYDVKM. Deletions cut 6 bases from V and 3 bases from J, with 14 bases between. This CDR3 has 15 residues. The CDR3 DNA sequence: TGTGCCAGCAGCCTCTCCGACAGGCACACCGGGGAGCTGTTTTTT. Residues: CASSLSDRHTGELFF. The whole variable domain, filled in from reference TRBV28 and TRBJ2-2, reads DVKVTQSSRYLVKRTGEKVFLECVQDMDHENMFWYRQDPGLGLRLIYFSYDVKMKEKGDIPEGYSVSREKKERFSLILESASTNQTSMYLCASSLSDRHTGELFFGEGSRLTVL.

The rearrangement links TRBV5-1 to TRBJ2-1; D possibly corresponds to TRBD1 (6 bases). Trimming removed 1 base at V and 4 bases at J, with 9 bases between. Germline V gene sequence: CDR1 SGHRS, CDR2 YFSETQ. The CDR3 consists of 14 residues. The DNA of the CDR3 is TGCGCCAGCAGCTTGCGAGACAGGTACAATGAGCAGTTCTTC. It codes for CASSLRDRYNEQFF.

The rearrangement links TRBV7-8 to TRBJ1-1; D gene unclear. CDR3 length: 17 amino acids. Per the germline V gene, CDR1 is SGHVS and CDR2 is FQNEAQ. The germline V and J ends were trimmed by 0 bases and 1 base, with 15 bases remaining between them. CDR3 region: CASSLAPQSRGNTEAFF. CDR3 DNA: TGTGCCAGCAGCTTAGCCCCACAGTCTCGGGGGAACACTGAAGCTTTCTTT.

The chain has TRBV7-3 and TRBJ2-1, with 7 bases aligning to TRBD2. This CDR3 has 15 residues. With V trimmed by 2 bases and J by 4 bases, 5 bases remained unmatched. Per the germline V gene, CDR1 is SGHTA and CDR2 is FQGTGA. CDR3 in amino acids: CASSLDLAEYNEQFF. Written as DNA, the CDR3 is TGTGCCAGCAGCTTAGACCTAGCGGAGTACAATGAGCAGTTCTTC.

This clone appeared once. The J gene is TRBJ2-7, the V gene TRBV5-4, with D maybe TRBD2 (6 bases). CDR1 and CDR2 from the germline V gene are SGHNT and YYREEE (reference sequence). The CDR3 loop spans 14 amino acids. Trimming removed 3 bases at V and 0 bases at J, with 10 bases between. The CDR3 loop reads CASSSGRDSYEQYF. The CDR3 nucleotides are TGTGCCAGCAGCTCCGGGCGGGACTCCTACGAGCAGTACTTC.

The chain is built from TRBV10-3 and TRBJ2-7, with TRBD1 matching over 7 bases. Germline loops: CDR1 ENHRY, CDR2 SYGVKD. This CDR3 spans 18 amino acids. With V trimmed by 6 bases and J by 2 bases, 19 bases remained unmatched. CDR3 amino acids: CAISDPGQRVGSPYEQYF. The CDR3, as DNA: TGTGCCATCAGCGATCCGGGACAGCGTGTTGGCAGTCCCTACGAGCAGTACTTC.

This chain joins TRBV28 and TRBJ1-1; D unclear. The CDR3 runs to 14 residues. The V gene lost 5 bases and the J gene lost 2 bases, with 12 bases spanning the gap. Germline CDR1 reads MDHEN; CDR2 reads SYDVKM. DNA for the CDR3: TGTGCCAGCAGTCCACACGTTACTAACACTGAAGCTTTCTTT. Its protein is CASSPHVTNTEAFF.

The chain combines TRBV28 with TRBJ1-5; D unclear. CDR1 and CDR2 from the germline V gene are MDHEN and SYDVKM. V was cut by 6 bases and J by 0 bases, with 6 bases left in between. The CDR3 runs to 13 residues. CDR3 amino acids: CASRGFSNQPQHF. Here the CDR3 DNA reads TGTGCCAGCAGGGGATTTAGCAATCAGCCCCAGCATTTT.

The chain is built from TRBV7-3 and TRBJ2-1; 12 bases align to TRBD2. The CDR3 extends over 14 amino acids. The V gene end was trimmed by 5 bases and the J gene end by 9 bases; junction bases not matched to a gene: 5. The germline CDR1 and CDR2 sequences are SGHTA and FQGTGA. The DNA of the CDR3 is TGTGCCAGCAGCGCTAGCGGGAGGGCCAGTGAGCAGTTCTTC. Amino acids: CASSASGRASEQFF.